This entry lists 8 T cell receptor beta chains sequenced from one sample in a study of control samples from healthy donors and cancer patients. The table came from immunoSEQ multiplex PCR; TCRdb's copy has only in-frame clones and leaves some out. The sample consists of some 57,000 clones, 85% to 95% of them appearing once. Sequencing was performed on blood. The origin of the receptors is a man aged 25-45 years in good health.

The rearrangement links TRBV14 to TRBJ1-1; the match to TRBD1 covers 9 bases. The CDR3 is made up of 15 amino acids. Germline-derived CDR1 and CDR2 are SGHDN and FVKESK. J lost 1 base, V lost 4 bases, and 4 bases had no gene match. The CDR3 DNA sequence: TGTGCCAGCAGCCCGACACAGGGGGCGAACACTGAAGCTTTCTTT. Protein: CASSPTQGANTEAFF.

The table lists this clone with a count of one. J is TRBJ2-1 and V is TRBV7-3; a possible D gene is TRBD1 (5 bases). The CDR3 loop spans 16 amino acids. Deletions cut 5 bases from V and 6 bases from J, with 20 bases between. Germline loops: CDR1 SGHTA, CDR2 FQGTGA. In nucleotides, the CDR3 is TGTGCCAGCAGCCCAACAGGTGCGTATGGTTTCAATGAGCAGTTCTTC. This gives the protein CASSPTGAYGFNEQFF.

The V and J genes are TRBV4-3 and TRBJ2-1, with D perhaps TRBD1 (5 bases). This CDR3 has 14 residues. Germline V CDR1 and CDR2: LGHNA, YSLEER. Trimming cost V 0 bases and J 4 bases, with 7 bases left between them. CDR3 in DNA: TGCGCCAGCAGCCAAGACAGGGCGTACAATGAGCAGTTCTTC. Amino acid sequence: CASSQDRAYNEQFF.

The CDR3 region has the DNA TGTGCCAGCAGCCCCGGTCCGAGCATCAATGAAAAACTGTTTTTT. As protein: CASSPGPSINEKLFF. The rearrangement uses TRBV9 and TRBJ1-4; no firm D call. Looked up from germline, CDR1 is SGDLS and CDR2 is YYNGEE. Trimming cost V 4 bases and J 5 bases, with 15 bases left between them. This CDR3 is built from 15 residues.

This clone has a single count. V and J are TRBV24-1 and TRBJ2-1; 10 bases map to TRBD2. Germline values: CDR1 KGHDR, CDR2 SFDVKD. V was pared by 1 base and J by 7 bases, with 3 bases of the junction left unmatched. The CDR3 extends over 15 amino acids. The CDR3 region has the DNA TGTGCCACCAGTGATTTTAGCGGGAGGCGGAATGAGCAGTTCTTC. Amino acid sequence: CATSDFSGRRNEQFF.

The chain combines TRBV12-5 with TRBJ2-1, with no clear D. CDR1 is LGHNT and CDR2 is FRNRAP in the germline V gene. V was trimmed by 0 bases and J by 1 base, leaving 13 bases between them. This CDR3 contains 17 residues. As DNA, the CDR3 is TGTGCTAGTGGTTTGGTACTGGGCAAAACGTCCTACAATGAGCAGTTCTTC. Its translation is CASGLVLGKTSYNEQFF.

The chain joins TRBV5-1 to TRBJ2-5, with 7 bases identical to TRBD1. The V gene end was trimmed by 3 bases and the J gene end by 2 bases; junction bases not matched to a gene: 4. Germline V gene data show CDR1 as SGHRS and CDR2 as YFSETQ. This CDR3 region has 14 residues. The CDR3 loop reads CASSWGTVQETQYF. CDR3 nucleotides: TGCGCCAGCAGCTGGGGGACAGTACAAGAGACCCAGTACTTC.

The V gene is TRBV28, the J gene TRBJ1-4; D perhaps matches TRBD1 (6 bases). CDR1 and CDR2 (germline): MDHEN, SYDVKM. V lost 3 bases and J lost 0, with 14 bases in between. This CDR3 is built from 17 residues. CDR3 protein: CASSFGAGAPTNEKLFF. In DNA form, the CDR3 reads TGTGCCAGCAGTTTTGGAGCAGGGGCGCCAACTAATGAAAAACTGTTTTTT.